These 19 T cell receptor beta chains came from one sample sequenced in a study of patients and donors after allogeneic stem cell transplantation. TCRdb reanalysed the RT-PCR reads using MiXCR and keeps one entry per CDR3 protein. The profile shows approximately 410,000 distinct CDR3 sequences, roughly 17% of them singletons. Material for sequencing was blood, either unsorted or a sorted T cell fraction (not recorded which). The receptor set was obtained from a human donor who was either an allogeneic HSCT recipient or a stem cell or donor lymphocyte infusion donor (not recorded which). It is not recorded whose cells these are; they may come from a transplant donor.

The chain employs TRBV28 and TRBJ2-1; no clear D gene. Germline V gives CDR1 MDHEN, CDR2 SYDVKM. The CDR3 totals 10 residues. Trimming took 6 bases from V and 8 from J, leaving 5 bases between them. The CDR3: CASRGYEQFF. DNA for the CDR3: TGTGCCAGCAGGGGGTATGAGCAGTTCTTC.

CDR3: CASSWPTSTDTQYF. Written as DNA, the CDR3 is TGTGCCAGCAGCTGGCCCACTTCGACAGATACGCAGTATTTT. J is TRBJ2-3 and V is TRBV7-2; unclear D gene. Germline V gene data show CDR1 as SGHTA and CDR2 as FQGNSA. Trimming removed 4 bases at V and 3 bases at J, with 11 bases between. The length of the CDR3 is 14 residues.

The chain joins TRBV12-3 or TRBV12-4 to TRBJ1-2; maybe TRBD1 (6 bases). Trimming pared 6 bases from V and 5 bases from J, leaving 16 bases between. CDR3 length: 14 amino acids. CDR3 DNA: TGTGCCAGCAGCGGGGGGCTGGGGGCGTATGGCTACACCTTC. It codes for CASSGGLGAYGYTF.

This clonotype was detected ten times or more. The chain has TRBV29-1 and TRBJ2-1; perhaps TRBD2 as D (5 bases). In germline, CDR1 is SQVTM, CDR2 ANQGSEA. V lost 6 bases, J lost 8 bases, and 14 bases lay in between. The CDR3 spans 12 residues. The CDR3 bases are TGCAGCGTGGGAACTAGTACCCATGAGCAGTTCTTC. As protein: CSVGTSTHEQFF.

The sample holds many counts of this clonotype. The chain links TRBV12-3 or TRBV12-4 to TRBJ2-5; D unresolved. The CDR3 totals 11 residues. V was trimmed by 3 bases and J by 5 bases, leaving 4 bases between them. The CDR3 reads CASSFRETQYF. Written as DNA, the CDR3 is TGTGCCAGCAGTTTCCGGGAGACCCAGTACTTC.

This clonotype has only a few counts. The chain recombines TRBV20-1 with TRBJ2-4; no clear D. Germline CDR1 DFQATT, CDR2 SNEGSKA (reference sequence). The CDR3 consists of 16 residues. Trimming took off 0 bases at V and 4 bases at J, with 16 bases between the two ends. CDR3 bases: TGCAGTGCTAGAGACCCCGCGCGACCGTTTAAAAACATTCAGTACTTC. Residues: CSARDPARPFKNIQYF.

This clonotype has only a few counts. This chain connects TRBV14 to TRBJ1-5, with D unresolved. The V gene lost 4 bases and the J gene lost 11 bases, with 18 bases spanning the gap. Germline CDR1 is SGHDN and CDR2 is FVKESK. The CDR3 is 14 residues long. CDR3: CASSLGTVPWAQHF. Written as DNA, the CDR3 is TGTGCCAGCAGCCTTGGAACAGTCCCCTGGGCCCAGCATTTT.

DNA of the CDR3: TGTGCCAGCAGCGGGACTAGCGGGGGACAAGAGACCCAGTACTTC. This encodes CASSGTSGGQETQYF. This chain joins TRBV7-6 and TRBJ2-5; 14 bases line up with TRBD2. CDR1 is SGHVS, CDR2 FNYEAQ, per germline. The CDR3 loop spans 15 amino acids. Trimming at V came to 5 bases and at J to 2 bases, leaving 1 base not matched to a gene.

V gene TRBV4-2 combines with J gene TRBJ2-2; no definite D call. Looked up from germline, CDR1 is LGHNA and CDR2 is YNFKEQ. This CDR3 region has 16 residues. Trimming left V 4 bases short and J 3 bases short, with 15 bases between. The CDR3 loop is CASSLKRILYTGELFF. CDR3 DNA: TGTGCCAGCAGCCTAAAACGGATACTCTACACCGGGGAGCTGTTTTTT.

The J gene is TRBJ2-7, the V gene TRBV5-1; D gene uncertain. CDR1 is SGHRS and CDR2 is YFSETQ in the germline V gene. The CDR3 runs 18 residues. Trimming left V 6 bases short and J 4 bases short, with 29 bases between. The CDR3 reads CASKVTSAQPSPNYEQYF. The CDR3 DNA follows: TGCGCCAGCAAGGTGACCAGCGCCCAGCCCTCCCCAAATTACGAGCAGTACTTC. The entire variable domain, with the rest obtained from reference TRBV5-1 and TRBJ2-7, is as follows: KAGVTQTPRYLIKTRGQQVTLSCSPISGHRSVSWYQQTPGQGLQFLFEYFSETQRNKGNFPGRFSGRQFSNSRSEMNVSTLELGDSALYLCASKVTSAQPSPNYEQYFGPGTRLTVT.

The V call is TRBV6-6, the J call TRBJ1-1, with D perhaps matching TRBD1 (6 bases). The CDR3 runs 12 residues. Trimming pared 5 bases from V and 6 bases from J, leaving 10 bases between. The germline gives CDR1 MNHNY, CDR2 SVGAGI (reference sequence). Here the CDR3 DNA reads TGTGCCAGCAGTCACAGGGCCGCTGAAGCTTTCTTT. Protein product: CASSHRAAEAFF.

This clonotype was picked up a small number of times. Germline is not matched at one junction end, which may reflect a read error. The chain couples TRBV7-2 to TRBJ2-5; D not resolved. The CDR3 runs 14 residues. Germline CDR1 SGHTA, CDR2 FQGNSA. The CDR3 region is CASSPRAGIESQYF. The CDR3 region has the DNA TGTGCCAGCAGCCCCCGGGCCGGTATCGAGAGCCAGTACTTC.

The V and J genes are TRBV24-1 and TRBJ2-3, with TRBD2 matching 8 bases. V was clipped by 2 bases and J by 1 base; unmatched bases: 4. CDR3 size: 16 residues. CDR1 is KGHDR and CDR2 is SFDVKD in the germline V gene. The CDR3 sequence is CATSDSGGRGTDTQYF. CDR3 DNA: TGTGCCACCAGTGATTCGGGGGGGCGAGGCACAGATACGCAGTATTTT.

This clonotype was picked up a small number of times. The rearrangement links TRBV6-1 to TRBJ2-7; D gene uncertain. V lost 2 bases and J lost 3, with 5 bases in between. Germline V lookup: CDR1 MNHNS, CDR2 SASEGT. The CDR3 has 12 amino acids. The CDR3 DNA sequence: TGTGCCAGCAGTGAATGGGGCTACGAGCAGTACTTC. It is translated as CASSEWGYEQYF.

This clonotype was counted at least ten times. This chain links TRBV5-1 with TRBJ2-1; D is unresolved. Germline loops: CDR1 SGHRS, CDR2 YFSETQ. V shed 4 bases and J shed 6 bases, with 8 bases lying between them. The CDR3 has 12 residues. CDR3 amino acids: CASSSTGNEQFF. The DNA for the CDR3 is TGCGCCAGCAGCAGCACCGGCAATGAGCAGTTCTTC. The full variable domain, in which reference TRBV5-1 and TRBJ2-1 provide the parts outside the CDR3, is KAGVTQTPRYLIKTRGQQVTLSCSPISGHRSVSWYQQTPGQGLQFLFEYFSETQRNKGNFPGRFSGRQFSNSRSEMNVSTLELGDSALYLCASSSTGNEQFFGPGTRLTVL.

This clonotype was seen at least ten times. The rearrangement links TRBV6-5 to TRBJ1-2; D remains unclear. The length of the CDR3 is 11 residues. With 5 bases removed from V and 5 bases from J, the gap between germline ends came to 6 bases. Germline CDR1 is MNHEY and CDR2 is SVGAGI. As DNA, the CDR3 is TGTGCCAGCAGTGGCGGTTATGGCTACACCTTC. Encoded protein: CASSGGYGYTF.

This clonotype has a count of ten or more. The V call is TRBV4-3, the J call TRBJ2-3; 7 nucleotides align to TRBD2. J was trimmed by 14 bases and V by 0 bases; bases with no gene match: 11. Looked up from germline, CDR1 is LGHNA and CDR2 is YSLEER. The CDR3 covers 14 residues. The CDR3 sequence is CASSQDSLAGELYF. The CDR3 coding sequence is TGCGCCAGCAGCCAAGATAGTTTGGCGGGGGAGCTGTATTTT.

The rearrangement joins TRBV7-2 to TRBJ1-3; tentatively, D is TRBD1 (5 bases). Germline assignment: CDR1 SGHTA and CDR2 FQGNSA. There are 17 residues in the CDR3. Trimming removed 4 bases at V and 0 bases at J, with 16 bases between. CDR3 amino acids: CASSWVGTANSGNTIYF. In nucleotides, the CDR3 is TGTGCCAGCAGCTGGGTGGGGACGGCCAACTCTGGAAACACCATATATTTT.

In its sample, this clonotype was seen many times. The CDR3 region is CASRRNSNQPQHF. As DNA, the CDR3 is TGTGCCAGCAGAAGAAATAGCAATCAGCCCCAGCATTTT. The V and J genes are TRBV25-1 and TRBJ1-5; D gene uncertain. V was clipped by 6 bases and J by 0 bases, with 6 bases between them. Germline V CDR1 and CDR2: MGHDK, SYGVNS. CDR3 length: 13 residues.